A selection of T cell receptor beta chains follows, all from one sample in a study of regulatory T cells in long-lasting Graves disease. TCRdb passed the multiplex PCR reads through MiXCR, listing each CDR3 protein once. Of 500,000 or so distinct CDR3 sequences in the sample, approximately 14% were seen once. The same sample was also used in a study of T cells in Graves' hyperthyroidism and ophthalmopathy.

The sequenced sample was peripheral blood mononuclear cells (PBMCs), obtained at new diagnosis, from a patient treated with antithyroid drugs. These TCRs come from a woman aged 50 to 60 with Graves disease. Each CDR3 is given without its conserved first and last residue.

TRBJ2-3,TRBV6-2/TRBV6-3,ASRRDQHTDTQY
TRBJ2-7,TRBV3-1,ASSQAWGAAHEQY
TRBJ2-2,TRBV6-5,ASSFTSPLNTGELF
TRBJ1-3,TRBV7-3,ASSLEAAENGNTIY
TRBJ2-3,TRBV6-5,ASSYGVAGGSTDTQY
TRBJ1-2,TRBV3-1,ASSQVWQGNDGYT
TRBJ2-1,TRBV10-1,TSSDLAGGSRLNEQF
TRBJ2-2,TRBV10-3,AISVGGRPGTGELF
TRBJ1-4,TRBV10-3,AISETRPGQGYEKLF
TRBJ1-1,TRBV9,ASSVGLGGWTEAF
TRBJ1-3,TRBV18,ASCGTDSGNTIY
TRBJ1-5,TRBV5-6,ASSDTGSPLGSNQPQH
TRBJ2-2,TRBV19,ASSPQLAGGFANTGELF
TRBJ1-2,TRBV6-2/TRBV6-3,ASSPLGTDYGYA
TRBJ2-7,TRBV6-5,ASSFGLPYEQY
TRBJ2-1,TRBV5-1,ASSLNTNNEQF
TRBJ2-3,TRBV5-1,ASSLALRLDTQY
TRBJ2-7,TRBV27,ASSLRGDTGYEQY
TRBJ2-5,TRBV30,AWSRRRGLGGETQY
TRBJ1-1,TRBV12-3/TRBV12-4,ASSLRPGLNTEAF
TRBJ2-1,TRBV4-1,ASSQDPAETYNEQF
TRBJ2-1,TRBV9,ASSVGGGRAYNEQF
TRBJ2-7,TRBV7-3,ASSPAVAGANEQY
TRBJ2-5,TRBV11-2,ASSESSDWEGLFSYQETQY
TRBJ2-3,TRBV7-9,ASSSSGSTDTQY
TRBJ2-5,TRBV5-5,ASSPAGQQETQY
TRBJ2-1,TRBV11-2,ASSPQAPSYNEQF
TRBJ1-5,TRBV5-1,ASSPDGETNQPQH
TRBJ2-3,TRBV3-1,ASSRLAGGPQGTDTQY
TRBJ2-2,TRBV3-1,ASSRSGGTGELF
TRBJ2-7,TRBV5-1,ASTLSGRYEQY
TRBJ1-2,TRBV6-1,ASSYRVDGYT
TRBJ2-1,TRBV6-1,ASNLHSAGKYNEQF
TRBJ2-1,TRBV28,ASSSGSLNNEQF
TRBJ2-3,TRBV5-1,ASSEKREGDTQY
TRBJ2-1,TRBV7-3,ASSKAGSGYNEQF
TRBJ2-7,TRBV6-5,ASSYNDRNYEQY
TRBJ1-2,TRBV28,ASSLSRGYYGYT
TRBJ2-1,TRBV10-3,AIKEDFAGWSSYNEQF
TRBJ2-1,TRBV11-2,ASSLSGTDYNEQF
TRBJ2-3,TRBV27,ASSLTNRGIADTQY
TRBJ2-5,TRBV11-2,ASLGGETQY
TRBJ2-1,TRBV10-3,AISADLVLYEQF
TRBJ2-2,TRBV6-5,ASSYSSGRYGELF
TRBJ2-1,TRBV27,ASSLGQMWF
TRBJ2-1,TRBV6-1,ASSEGSQAKQF
TRBJ2-5,TRBV10-3,AISDPGTGKETQY
TRBJ1-3,TRBV7-9,ASSLYGVSAGNTIY
TRBJ1-1,TRBV29-1,SVERRNTEAF
TRBJ2-7,TRBV5-5,ASSSWSYEQY
TRBJ2-4,TRBV5-6,ASSSVTGGEAKNIQY
TRBJ1-5,TRBV2,ASSGAIFNQPQH
TRBJ1-5,TRBV25-1,ASYRVRSPQH